The 10 T cell receptor beta chains below all came from one sample that was sequenced in a study of blood T cell repertoires in COVID-19. The data were produced by immunoSEQ multiplex PCR, yet TCRdb's version contains in-frame clones alone and is incomplete. The data contain fewer than 130,000 clones, approximately 79% of them singletons. Sequenced: peripheral blood. These receptors all stem from a man aged 65 to 85 with active or convalescent COVID-19.

This chain's CDR3 is CASSLMDSNYGYTF. CDR3 DNA sequence: TGCGCCAGCAGCTTGATGGACAGTAACTATGGCTACACCTTC. V and J are TRBV5-1 and TRBJ1-2; possibly TRBD1 for D (6 bases). CDR1 and CDR2 (germline): SGHRS, YFSETQ. V was clipped by 1 base and J by 1 base, with 8 bases between them. The CDR3 runs to 14 residues. Filled out from reference TRBV5-1 and TRBJ1-2, the complete variable domain reads KAGVTQTPRYLIKTRGQQVTLSCSPISGHRSVSWYQQTPGQGLQFLFEYFSETQRNKGNFPGRFSGRQFSNSRSEMNVSTLELGDSALYLCASSLMDSNYGYTFGSGTRLTVV.

The rearrangement uses TRBV30 and TRBJ1-5; perhaps TRBD1 as D (5 bases). Trimming took 0 bases from V and 2 from J, leaving 8 bases between them. The length of the CDR3 is 14 residues. CDR1 is GTSNPN, CDR2 SVGIG, per germline (reference sequence). Here the CDR3 reads CAWSVGGGNQPQHF. Written as DNA, the CDR3 is TGTGCCTGGAGTGTTGGGGGGGGCAATCAGCCCCAGCATTTT.

The V and J genes are TRBV27 and TRBJ2-4; maybe TRBD2 (6 bases). The V gene lost 3 bases and the J gene lost 1 base, with 7 bases spanning the gap. In germline, CDR1 is MNHEY, CDR2 SMNVEV (reference sequence). The CDR3 is made up of 14 amino acids. CDR3 amino acids: CASSFAGAKNIQYF. The CDR3, as DNA: TGTGCCAGCAGTTTTGCGGGGGCCAAAAACATTCAGTACTTC.

J is TRBJ2-1 and V is TRBV4-1, with D perhaps matching TRBD1 (6 bases). With 1 base removed from V and 2 bases from J, the gap between germline ends came to 12 bases. Germline V lookup: CDR1 MGHRA, CDR2 YSYEKL. The CDR3 sequence is 16 residues long. The CDR3 reads CASSQGQALPYNEQFF. CDR3 bases: TGCGCCAGCAGCCAAGGACAGGCGCTCCCCTACAATGAGCAGTTCTTC.

The chain couples TRBV6-1 to TRBJ1-6; the match to TRBD1 covers 7 bases. V gave up 0 bases and J gave up 5 bases; unmatched junction bases: 4. The CDR3 sequence is 16 residues long. Germline-derived CDR1 and CDR2 are MNHNS and SASEGT. As DNA, the CDR3 is TGTGCCAGCAGTGAAGCTAGGGGGCTCGATAATTCACCCCTCCACTTT. Its translation: CASSEARGLDNSPLHF.

This clone was seen only once. The rearrangement joins TRBV20-1 to TRBJ2-3; D is undetermined. Per germline, CDR1 DFQATT and CDR2 SNEGSKA (reference sequence). The CDR3 length is 13 residues. V was cut by 3 bases and J by 0 bases, with 7 bases left in between. CDR3 sequence: CSASRQSTDTQYF. CDR3 bases: TGCAGTGCTAGTCGCCAGAGCACAGATACGCAGTATTTT.

The chain combines TRBV12-3 or TRBV12-4 with TRBJ1-2; D gene ambiguous. CDR3 length: 12 residues. Trimming took 7 bases from V and 7 from J, leaving 13 bases between them. The CDR3: CASTKPVGGYTF. The CDR3 DNA follows: TGTGCCAGCACCAAACCTGTCGGTGGCTACACCTTC.

This rearrangement joins TRBV5-1 to TRBJ2-2; D is uncertain. The CDR3 totals 13 residues. V was clipped by 4 bases and J by 1 base, with 5 bases between them. Germline lookup yields CDR1 SGHRS and CDR2 YFSETQ. In nucleotides, the CDR3 is TGCGCCAGCAGCGTCCAGAACACCGGGGAGCTGTTTTTT. It codes for CASSVQNTGELFF. Full variable domain (missing parts from reference TRBV5-1 and TRBJ2-2): KAGVTQTPRYLIKTRGQQVTLSCSPISGHRSVSWYQQTPGQGLQFLFEYFSETQRNKGNFPGRFSGRQFSNSRSEMNVSTLELGDSALYLCASSVQNTGELFFGEGSRLTVL.

Only a few counts were recorded for this clone. The chain employs TRBV18 and TRBJ1-5, with D uncertain. The CDR3 contains 12 residues. The germline V gene has CDR1 KGHSH and CDR2 LQKENI. The V end was cut by 5 bases, the J end by 3 bases, with 5 bases between. CDR3 residues: CASSDTNQPQHF. The CDR3 nucleotides are TGTGCCAGCTCAGACACCAATCAGCCCCAGCATTTT.

The chain carries TRBV7-8 and TRBJ1-6; 12 bases line up with TRBD1. Per the germline V gene, CDR1 is SGHVS and CDR2 is FQNEAQ. V lost 1 base, J lost 8 bases, and 6 bases stayed unmatched. This CDR3 spans 17 amino acids. In DNA form, the CDR3 reads TGTGCCAGCAGCTTAGAGGGACAGGGGGCTCGTTATTCACCCCTCCACTTT. This codes for CASSLEGQGARYSPLHF. Full variable domain (rest looked up from reference TRBV7-8 and TRBJ1-6): GAGVSQSPRYKVAKRGQDVALRCDPISGHVSLFWYQQALGQGPEFLTYFQNEAQLDKSGLPSDRFFAERPEGSVSTLKIQRTQQEDSAVYLCASSLEGQGARYSPLHFGNGTRLTVT.